This is a list of T cell receptor beta chains from one sample in a study of blood T cells in healthy people across ages. TCRdb itself ran the 5' RACE reads through MiXCR, one entry per CDR3 protein. This table holds about 930,000 distinct CDR3 sequences, around 29% found once. These same data were also listed under a study on T cells of mothers and their children.

The source material was blood. The receptors were sampled from a woman aged 40-49 years in good health. The CDR3 runs from the conserved cysteine through the conserved F or W. D genes are given only for firm matches. Clone size is shown for a subset of rows, as once, few, many or a class of expanded clone.

j_gene | d_gene | abundance | v_gene | CDR3nt | CDR3aa
TRBJ2-1 | NA | NA | TRBV27 | TGTGCCAGCAGTTTTTCTCCTGGGGATGAGCAGTTCTTC | CASSFSPGDEQFF
TRBJ2-3 | NA | NA | TRBV28 | TGTGCCAGCACTCCAGGCGGCACTCCCCATACGCAGTATTTT | CASTPGGTPHTQYF
TRBJ2-1 | NA | few | TRBV29-1 | TGCAGCGTCTCGGGTTCGTGGGGCGATGAGCAGTTCTTC | CSVSGSWGDEQFF
TRBJ2-7 | NA | many | TRBV18 | TGTGCCAGCTCACCGCGGCAAGACTACGAGCAGTACTTC | CASSPRQDYEQYF
TRBJ2-5 | NA | NA | TRBV7-2 | TGTGCCAGCAGCTTAGGTACCAGGGTCAAGTCGGGGCAGTACTTC | CASSLGTRVKSGQYF
TRBJ2-7 | TRBD1 | NA | TRBV29-1 | TGCAGCGTAGGGACAGGGGTGTTCTACGAGCAGTACTTC | CSVGTGVFYEQYF
TRBJ1-2 | NA | few | TRBV20-1 | TGCAGTGGATTCCGGTCTAACTATGGCTACACCTTC | CSGFRSNYGYTF
TRBJ2-1 | TRBD1 | once | TRBV20-1 | TGCAGTGCTAGGGGACAGTTCAATGAGCAGTTCTTC | CSARGQFNEQFF
TRBJ2-5 | NA | many | TRBV13 | TGTGCCAGCAGCTCCCCTATGAACCAAGAGACCCAGTACTTC | CASSSPMNQETQYF
TRBJ2-5 | NA | NA | TRBV5-1 | TGCGCCAGCAGCTTGGCCTCGGCGGAAGAGACCCAGTACTTC | CASSLASAEETQYF
TRBJ2-1 | TRBD2 | NA | TRBV20-1 | TGCAGTGCTAGCGGTCTAACGCGGGGGGTTACCTACAATGAGCAGTTCTTC | CSASGLTRGVTYNEQFF
TRBJ2-3 | NA | few | TRBV7-2 | TGTGCCAGCAGCCAGATGGCTAGCACAGATACGCAGTATTTT | CASSQMASTDTQYF
TRBJ2-1 | NA | NA | TRBV6-1 | TGTGCCAGCAGCCACTTACAGTCCACTAGTTACAATGAGCAGTTCTTC | CASSHLQSTSYNEQFF
TRBJ2-7 | NA | many | TRBV20-1 | TGCAGTGCTAGCTCGCTTGATTATAGCTACGAGCAGTACTTC | CSASSLDYSYEQYF
TRBJ2-3 | NA | many | TRBV28 | TGTGCCAGCAGCTGGTGGCAGCGAGGGGGAGATACGCAGTATTTT | CASSWWQRGGDTQYF
TRBJ2-1 | TRBD1 | few | TRBV6-6 | TGTGCCAGCAGTTTCCCCCCGGGACAGTACAATGAGCAGTTCTTC | CASSFPPGQYNEQFF
TRBJ1-5 | NA | few | TRBV2 | TGTGCCAGCACGAGTACCTACCATAGCAATCAGCCCCAGCATTTT | CASTSTYHSNQPQHF
TRBJ2-1 | TRBD2 | NA | TRBV7-2 | TGTGCCAGCAGCGCGACTAGCGGGGGGACCTACAATGAGCAGTTCTTC | CASSATSGGTYNEQFF
TRBJ1-4 | TRBD1 | NA | TRBV7-8 | TGTGCCAGCAGTTTGACAGGGGTGGGAACCCTAAGAGGGGAAAAACTGTTTTTT | CASSLTGVGTLRGEKLFF
TRBJ1-1 | TRBD1 | NA | TRBV7-2 | TGTGCCAGCAGCTCCGGGACAGGGGGCTCTGAAGCTTTCTTT | CASSSGTGGSEAFF
TRBJ2-2 | NA | few | TRBV5-1 | TGCGCCAGCAGCCGCCGGACAGTAAATACCGGGGAGCTGTTTTTT | CASSRRTVNTGELFF
TRBJ2-3 | TRBD2 | few | TRBV20-1 | TGCAGTGCTAGACTAGCGGGGAGCACAGATACGCAGTATTTT | CSARLAGSTDTQYF
TRBJ1-2 | NA | few | TRBV20-1 | TGCAGTACGACCCCGACAGGCAACTATGGCTACACCTTC | CSTTPTGNYGYTF
TRBJ2-5 | NA | NA | TRBV28 | TGTGCCAGCAGTTTATTACTGGGGATCTCCAGAGAGACCCAGTACTTC | CASSLLLGISRETQYF
TRBJ2-3 | TRBD1 | many | TRBV5-1 | TGCGCCAGCAGGCTACAGGGGGCCACAGATACGCAGTATTTT | CASRLQGATDTQYF
TRBJ2-7 | NA | many | TRBV20-1 | TGCAGTGCTAACATACAGGAGGCAAGGAACGAGCAGTACTTC | CSANIQEARNEQYF
TRBJ2-5 | NA | once | TRBV12-3/TRBV12-4 | TGTGCCAGCAGCTTCGGACGGAGTCAAGAGACCCAGTACTTC | CASSFGRSQETQYF
TRBJ2-1 | TRBD2 | few | TRBV12-3/TRBV12-4 | TGTGCCAGCAATATAGCGGGGGGCTCCTTCCGGAGTGATAATGAGCAGTTCTTC | CASNIAGGSFRSDNEQFF
TRBJ2-5 | NA | NA | TRBV29-1 | TGCAGCGTTGAGGGGACCAGCGGTAAAGGGGATTCCTCCTACAATGAGCAGTACTTC | CSVEGTSGKGDSSYNEQYF
TRBJ2-1 | TRBD2 | NA | TRBV12-3/TRBV12-4 | TGTGCCAGCAGTGGACTAGCGGGGGTGAACAATGAGCAGTTCTTC | CASSGLAGVNNEQFF
TRBJ1-2 | NA | many | TRBV6-6 | TGTGCCAGCAGTTACAGGGACTATGGCTACACCTTC | CASSYRDYGYTF
TRBJ1-5 | NA | few | TRBV20-1 | TGCAGTGCTTGGGACTTCAATCAGCCCCAGCATTTT | CSAWDFNQPQHF
TRBJ1-5 | NA | few | TRBV24-1 | TGTGCCACCAGTGACCCTACGAGCAATCAGCCCCAGCATTTT | CATSDPTSNQPQHF
TRBJ2-6 | NA | few | TRBV7-2 | TGTGCCAGCAGCTCGAGGACCTCTGGGGCCAACGTCCTGACTTTC | CASSSRTSGANVLTF
TRBJ2-7 | NA | many | TRBV5-1 | TGCGCCAGCAGCCTCGATGCGAACTACGAGCAGTACTTC | CASSLDANYEQYF
TRBJ1-1 | NA | few | TRBV18 | TGTGCCAGCTCTCAAGAGACGGTGAACACTGAAGCTTTCTTT | CASSQETVNTEAFF
TRBJ1-2 | NA | NA | TRBV10-3 | TGTGCCATCAGTGACTGGGCAGGGGACTATGGCTACACCTTC | CAISDWAGDYGYTF
TRBJ2-5 | NA | many | TRBV7-8 | TGTGCCAGCAGTGACTCTGGCGGGGAGACCCAGTACTTC | CASSDSGGETQYF
TRBJ2-5 | NA | NA | TRBV7-9 | TGTGCCAGCAGCTTCGCAGGGGTCCCCCAAGAGACCCAGTACTTC | CASSFAGVPQETQYF
TRBJ2-7 | NA | few | TRBV5-1 | TGCGCCAGCAGCCCAGCCGGGACATATTACGAGCAGTACTTC | CASSPAGTYYEQYF
TRBJ1-6 | NA | few | TRBV29-1 | TGCAGCGTTAAGGCCGATTTTAATTCACCCCTCCACTTT | CSVKADFNSPLHF
TRBJ2-4 | TRBD2 | NA | TRBV6-2/TRBV6-3 | TGTGCCAGCAGTTTTGGGAATGGCGGGGGAAACATTCAGTACTTC | CASSFGNGGGNIQYF
TRBJ1-2 | NA | NA | TRBV25-1 | TGTGCCAGCGCCCATCGAGAGGGGGTAGATGGCTACACCTTC | CASAHREGVDGYTF
TRBJ1-2 | NA | few | TRBV30 | TGTGCCTGGACACACGTTCCCGGGGGCTACACCTTC | CAWTHVPGGYTF
TRBJ2-1 | NA | many | TRBV7-2 | TGTGCCAGCAGCTTTCAAGCCTACAATGAGCAGTTCTTC | CASSFQAYNEQFF
TRBJ2-5 | TRBD2 | NA | TRBV11-1 | TGTGCCAGCAGCTTAGGTGCGGGGGTGATACAAGAGACCCAGTACTTC | CASSLGAGVIQETQYF
TRBJ2-5 | NA | many | TRBV7-7 | TGTGCTAGCAGCTTCCGGGGGAATCCTCAAGAGACCCAGTACTTC | CASSFRGNPQETQYF
TRBJ2-2 | TRBD1 | NA | TRBV6-2/TRBV6-3 | TGTGCCAGCAGCTGGGACAGGGGGCATTCGAGGACCGGGGAGCTGTTTTTT | CASSWDRGHSRTGELFF